The present T cell receptor beta chain was sequenced within a study of T cells in Graves' hyperthyroidism and ophthalmopathy. Deletions cut 1 base from V and 9 bases from J, with 10 bases between. CDR3 length: 13 residues. CDR1 is MGHDK and CDR2 is SYGVNS in the germline V gene. This clonotype was detected a few times. There were TCR beta CDR3 regions amplified from RNA transcripts. HTBI primers drove first-round RT-PCR of the TCR CDR3. One entry per CDR3 protein results from TCRdb running MiXCR on the multiplex PCR reads. The table records a few hundred thousand distinct CDR3 sequences, 46% of them present only once.

Sequences were obtained from peripheral blood or thyroid tissue (not recorded which). This chain connects TRBV25-1 to TRBJ2-1; perhaps D is TRBD1 or TRBD2 (6 bases each). The receptor comes from a woman aged 18-29 years with Graves' hyperthyroidism. CDR3 nucleotide sequence: TGTGCCAGCAGTGAATGGGGGGCCAGTGAGCAGTTCTTC. Its translation: CASSEWGASEQFF.